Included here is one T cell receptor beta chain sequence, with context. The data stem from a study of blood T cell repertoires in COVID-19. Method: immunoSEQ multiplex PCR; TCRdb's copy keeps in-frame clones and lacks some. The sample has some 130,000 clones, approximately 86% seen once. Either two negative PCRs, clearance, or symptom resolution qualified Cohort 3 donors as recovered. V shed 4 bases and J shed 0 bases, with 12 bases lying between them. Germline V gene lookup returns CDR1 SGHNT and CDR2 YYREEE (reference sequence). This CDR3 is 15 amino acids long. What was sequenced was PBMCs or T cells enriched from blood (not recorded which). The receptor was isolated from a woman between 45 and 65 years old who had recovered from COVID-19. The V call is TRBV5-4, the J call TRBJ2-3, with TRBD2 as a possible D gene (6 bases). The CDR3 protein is CASSLGGLSTDTQYF. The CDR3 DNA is TGTGCCAGCAGCCTGGGGGGACTTAGCACAGATACGCAGTATTTT.